This T cell receptor beta chain was obtained from a study of regulatory T cells in long-lasting Graves disease. Study-level findings and limits: TCR diversity was lower in persistent Graves' patients than in newly diagnosed ones. When disease was persistent, TRBV28, TRBJ1-2 and TRBJ2-5 were the favored segments.

The authors built TCR beta libraries using iRepertoire HTBI primers and Arm-PCR of CDR3 regions. TCRdb redid the calling of the multiplex PCR reads with MiXCR, one entry per CDR3 protein. The sample records hundreds of thousands of distinct CDR3 sequences, more than 15% being singletons. This clonotype was counted ten times or more. The antigen is undetermined. V gave up 4 bases and J gave up 2 bases; unmatched junction bases: 4. This CDR3 comprises 16 residues. The sample's time point: newly diagnosed GD, antithyroid drugs for less than 3 months. RNA from PBMCs was the source of the TCR library. Diagnoses of Graves' disease were made by American Thyroid Association guidelines. Patients of an endocrinology department in Xi'an, China, were included.

The receptor was derived from a female donor with Graves disease. The starting material was peripheral blood mononuclear cells (PBMCs), obtained at new diagnosis, from a patient treated with antithyroid drugs. The V call is TRBV12-3 or TRBV12-4, the J call TRBJ2-5; 13 nucleotides match TRBD2. The CDR3 loop is CASSSGLAGLQETQYF. The CDR3 region has the DNA TGTGCCAGCAGTTCGGGACTAGCGGGATTACAAGAGACCCAGTACTTC.